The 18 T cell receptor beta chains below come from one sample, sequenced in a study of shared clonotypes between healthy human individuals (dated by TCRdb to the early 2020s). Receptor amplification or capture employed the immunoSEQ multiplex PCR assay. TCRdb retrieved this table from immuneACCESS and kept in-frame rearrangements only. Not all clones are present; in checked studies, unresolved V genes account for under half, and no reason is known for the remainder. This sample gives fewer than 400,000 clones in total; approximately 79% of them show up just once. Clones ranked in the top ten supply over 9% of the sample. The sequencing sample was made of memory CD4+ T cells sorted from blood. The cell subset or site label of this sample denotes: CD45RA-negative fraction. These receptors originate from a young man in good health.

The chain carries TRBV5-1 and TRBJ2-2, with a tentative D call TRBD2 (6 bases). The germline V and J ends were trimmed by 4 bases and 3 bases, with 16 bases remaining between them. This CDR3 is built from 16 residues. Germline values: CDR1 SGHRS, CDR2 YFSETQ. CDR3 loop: CASSVGGTQHTGELFF. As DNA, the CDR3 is TGCGCCAGCAGCGTCGGCGGGACGCAACACACCGGGGAGCTGTTTTTT.

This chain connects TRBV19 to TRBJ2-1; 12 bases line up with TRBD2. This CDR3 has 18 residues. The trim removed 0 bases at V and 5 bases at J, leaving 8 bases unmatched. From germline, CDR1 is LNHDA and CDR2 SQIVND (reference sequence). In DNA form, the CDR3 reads TGTGCCAGTAGTATAGAGCGACTAGCGGGAGTCTCGGACAATGAGCAGTTCTTC. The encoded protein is CASSIERLAGVSDNEQFF. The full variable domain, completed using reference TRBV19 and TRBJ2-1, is DGGITQSPKYLFRKEGQNVTLSCEQNLNHDAMYWYRQDPGQGLRLIYYSQIVNDFQKGDIAEGYSVSREKKESFPLTVTSAQKNPTAFYLCASSIERLAGVSDNEQFFGPGTRLTVL.

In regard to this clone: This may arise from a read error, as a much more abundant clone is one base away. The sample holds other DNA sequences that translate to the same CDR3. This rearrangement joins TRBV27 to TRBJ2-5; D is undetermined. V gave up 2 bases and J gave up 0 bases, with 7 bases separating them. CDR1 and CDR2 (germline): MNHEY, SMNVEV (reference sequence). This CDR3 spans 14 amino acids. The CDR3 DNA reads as TGTGCCAGCAGTTTAAGGCGGAACCAAGAGACCCAGTACTTC. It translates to CASSLRRNQETQYF.

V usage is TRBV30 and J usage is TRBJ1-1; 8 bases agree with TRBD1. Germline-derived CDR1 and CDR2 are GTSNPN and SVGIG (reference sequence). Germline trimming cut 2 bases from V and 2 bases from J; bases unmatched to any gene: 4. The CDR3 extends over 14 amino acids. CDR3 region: CAWSRDRGNTEAFF. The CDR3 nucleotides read TGTGCCTGGAGTCGAGACAGGGGAAACACTGAAGCTTTCTTT.

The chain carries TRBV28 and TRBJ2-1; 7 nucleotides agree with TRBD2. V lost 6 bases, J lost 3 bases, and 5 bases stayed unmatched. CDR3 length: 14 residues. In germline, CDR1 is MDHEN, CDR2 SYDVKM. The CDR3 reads CASSPGLLYNEQFF. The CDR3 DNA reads TGTGCCAGCAGCCCGGGACTACTCTACAATGAGCAGTTCTTC.

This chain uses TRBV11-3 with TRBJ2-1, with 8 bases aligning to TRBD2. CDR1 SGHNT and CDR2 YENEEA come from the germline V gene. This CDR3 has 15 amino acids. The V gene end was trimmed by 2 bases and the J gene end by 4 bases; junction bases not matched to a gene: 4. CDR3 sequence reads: CASSLPAGGYNEQFF. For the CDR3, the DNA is TGTGCCAGCAGCTTACCGGCGGGGGGATACAATGAGCAGTTCTTC.

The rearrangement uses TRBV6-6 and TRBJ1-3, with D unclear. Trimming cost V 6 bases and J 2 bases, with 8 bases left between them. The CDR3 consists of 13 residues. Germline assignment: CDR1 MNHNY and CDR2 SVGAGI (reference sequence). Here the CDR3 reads CASSSPPGNTIYF. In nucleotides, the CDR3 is TGTGCCAGCAGCAGCCCCCCTGGAAACACCATATATTTT.

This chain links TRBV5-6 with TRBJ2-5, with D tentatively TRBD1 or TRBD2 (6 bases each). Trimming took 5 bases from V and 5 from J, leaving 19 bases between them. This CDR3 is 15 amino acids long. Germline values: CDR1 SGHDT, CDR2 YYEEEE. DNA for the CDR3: TGTGCCAGCAGGTACGAGACAGGAGGAGGGGAGACCCAGTACTTC. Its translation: CASRYETGGGETQYF.

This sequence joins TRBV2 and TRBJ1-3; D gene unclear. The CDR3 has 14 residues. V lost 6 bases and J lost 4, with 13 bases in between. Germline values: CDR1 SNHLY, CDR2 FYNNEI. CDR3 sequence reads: CASSQEIAGNTIYF. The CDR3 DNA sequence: TGTGCCAGCAGCCAGGAGATAGCCGGAAACACCATATATTTT.

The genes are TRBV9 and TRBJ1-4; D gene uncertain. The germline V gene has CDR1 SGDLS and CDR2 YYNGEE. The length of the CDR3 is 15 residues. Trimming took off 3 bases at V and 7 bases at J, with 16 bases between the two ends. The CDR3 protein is CASSAPGGRGEKLFF. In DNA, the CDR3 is TGTGCCAGCAGCGCCCCGGGTGGGCGAGGTGAAAAACTGTTTTTT. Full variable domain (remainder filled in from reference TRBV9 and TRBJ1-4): DSGVTQTPKHLITATGQRVTLRCSPRSGDLSVYWYQQSLDQGLQFLIQYYNGEERAKGNILERFSAQQFPDLHSELNLSSLELGDSALYFCASSAPGGRGEKLFFGSGTQLSVL.

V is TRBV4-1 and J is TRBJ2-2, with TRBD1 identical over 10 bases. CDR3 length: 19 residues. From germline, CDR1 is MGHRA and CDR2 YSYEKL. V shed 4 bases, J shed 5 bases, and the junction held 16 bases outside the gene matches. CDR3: CASSLYLGQGLGVTGELFF. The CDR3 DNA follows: TGCGCCAGCAGCCTTTATTTGGGACAGGGGCTCGGCGTTACCGGGGAGCTGTTTTTT.

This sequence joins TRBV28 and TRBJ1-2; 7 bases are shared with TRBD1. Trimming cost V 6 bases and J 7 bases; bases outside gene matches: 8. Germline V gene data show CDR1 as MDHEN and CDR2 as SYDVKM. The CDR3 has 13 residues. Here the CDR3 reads CASRNEQGFGYTF. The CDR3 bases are TGTGCCAGCAGGAACGAACAGGGGTTTGGCTACACCTTC.

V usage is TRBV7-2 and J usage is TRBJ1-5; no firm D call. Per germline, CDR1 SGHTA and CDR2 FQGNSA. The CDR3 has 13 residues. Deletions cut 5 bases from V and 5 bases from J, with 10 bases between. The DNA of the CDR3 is TGTGCCAGCAGCCAGGACGGGTATCAGCCCCAGCATTTT. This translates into CASSQDGYQPQHF.

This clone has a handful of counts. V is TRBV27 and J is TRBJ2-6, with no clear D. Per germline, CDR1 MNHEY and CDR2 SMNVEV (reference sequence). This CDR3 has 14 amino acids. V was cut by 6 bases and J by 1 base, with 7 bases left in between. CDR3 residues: CASSPWSGANVLTF. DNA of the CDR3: TGTGCCAGCAGCCCTTGGTCTGGGGCCAACGTCCTGACTTTC.

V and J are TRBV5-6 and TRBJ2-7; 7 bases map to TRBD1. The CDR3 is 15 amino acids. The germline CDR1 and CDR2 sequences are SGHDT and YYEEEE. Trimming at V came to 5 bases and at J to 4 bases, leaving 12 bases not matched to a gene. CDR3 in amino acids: CASRLRGTALYEQYF. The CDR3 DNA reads TGTGCCAGCAGGTTGAGGGGGACAGCATTATACGAGCAGTACTTC.

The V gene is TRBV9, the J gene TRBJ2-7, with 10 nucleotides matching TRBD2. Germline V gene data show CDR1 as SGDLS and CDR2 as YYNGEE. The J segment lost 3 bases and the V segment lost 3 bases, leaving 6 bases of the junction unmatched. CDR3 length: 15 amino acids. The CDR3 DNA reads TGTGCCAGCAGCGCGGATACTAGCGGGATCTACGAGCAGTACTTC. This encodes CASSADTSGIYEQYF.

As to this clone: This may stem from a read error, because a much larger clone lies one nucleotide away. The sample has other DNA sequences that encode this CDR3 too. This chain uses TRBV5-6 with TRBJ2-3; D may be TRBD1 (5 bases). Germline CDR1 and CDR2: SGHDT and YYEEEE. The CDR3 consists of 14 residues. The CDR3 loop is CASSLGMDTDTQYF. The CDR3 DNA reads TGTGCCAGCAGCTTGGGTATGGACACAGATACACAGTATTTT. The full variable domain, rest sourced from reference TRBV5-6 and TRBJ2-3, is DAGVTQSPTHLIKTRGQQVTLRCSPKSGHDTVSWYQQALGQGPQFIFQYYEEEERQRGNFPDRFSGHQFPNYSSELNVNALLLGDSALYLCASSLGMDTDTQYFGPGTRLTVL.

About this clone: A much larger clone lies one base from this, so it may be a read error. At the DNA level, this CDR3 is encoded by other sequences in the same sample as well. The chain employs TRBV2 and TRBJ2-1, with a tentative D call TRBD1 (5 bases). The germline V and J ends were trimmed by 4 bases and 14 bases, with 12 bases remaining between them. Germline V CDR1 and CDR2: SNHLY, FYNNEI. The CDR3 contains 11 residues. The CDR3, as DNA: TGTGCCAGCAGTGTGGGGCTAGTTGAGTTCTTC. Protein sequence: CASSVGLVEFF.